Listed here are 22 T cell receptor beta chains from one sample, sequenced in a study of shared clonotypes between healthy human individuals (dated by TCRdb to about 2020). Preparation of the library involved the immunoSEQ multiplex PCR assay. In TCRdb, the immuneACCESS table is reduced to in-frame sequences with V and J assigned. These tables do not hold every clone; where another copy was compared, an unresolved V gene accounts for under half, and the others remain unexplained. Within this sample are 2,500,000 or so clones, with 93% of them counted one time only. 0.36% of the sample is taken by the ten largest. The specimen was naive CD4+ T cells from PBMCs. The cell subset or site label, read with the paper, signifies: CD45RA+ positively selected. The receptors shown here come from a man between 18 and 35 years old in good health. Some clones in this sample may be carry-over from other donors' samples.

The chain joins TRBV28 to TRBJ1-1, with 7 bases matching TRBD1. V dropped 6 bases and J dropped 10; count of bases not matched to a gene: 8. Germline V gene lookup returns CDR1 MDHEN and CDR2 SYDVKM. There are 12 residues in the CDR3. CDR3: CASRAGTVRAFF. DNA of the CDR3: TGTGCCAGCAGGGCCGGGACAGTTCGAGCTTTCTTT.

The gene calls are TRBV28 and TRBJ2-1, with 11 bases fitting TRBD2. The CDR3 has 18 residues. The germline V gene has CDR1 MDHEN and CDR2 SYDVKM. The V segment lost 7 bases and the J segment 9 bases; nucleotides outside the gene matches: 20. The CDR3 nucleotides are TGTGCCAGCACCCTAGGAGGCGCAACTAGCGGGGGCTGGGGTGAGCAGTTCTTC. Protein product: CASTLGGATSGGWGEQFF.

This chain connects TRBV15 to TRBJ1-5, with TRBD1 as a possible D gene (6 bases). The length of the CDR3 is 18 residues. Trimming shortened V by 1 base and J by 7 bases, and 23 bases separated the two germline ends. Germline CDR1 and CDR2: LNHNV and YYDKDF (reference sequence). In DNA, the CDR3 is TGTGCCACCAGCAGAGGAGGGGCAGGGAAGGGGGTATGGCAGCCCCAGCATTTT. Protein sequence: CATSRGGAGKGVWQPQHF.

This rearrangement joins TRBV2 to TRBJ2-5; 7 bases are shared with TRBD2. The CDR3 sequence is 14 residues long. Trimming took 2 bases from V and 2 from J; bases not matched to a gene: 2. Germline-derived CDR1 and CDR2 are SNHLY and FYNNEI. CDR3 protein: CASSEREAQETQYF. The CDR3 nucleotides are TGTGCCAGCAGTGAACGGGAGGCTCAAGAGACCCAGTACTTC.

The gene calls are TRBV11-1 and TRBJ1-2; D gene unclear. Germline lookup yields CDR1 SGHAT and CDR2 FQDESV (reference sequence). The ends were cut back, 5 bases at V and 3 bases at J, with 7 bases in the middle. The CDR3 extends over 12 amino acids. This CDR3 reads CASSLTDYGYTF. The CDR3 nucleotides are TGTGCCAGCAGCCTTACTGACTATGGCTACACCTTC.

The rearrangement joins TRBV28 to TRBJ1-2; a possible D gene is TRBD1 (5 bases). The V end lost 3 bases, the J end lost 14 bases, and 13 bases lay between the germline ends. The CDR3 covers 11 residues. The germline gives CDR1 MDHEN, CDR2 SYDVKM. Here the CDR3 reads CASSLGDRLTF. CDR3 nucleotides: TGTGCCAGCAGTTTGGGGGACCGCTTGACCTTC.

The gene calls are TRBV23-1 and TRBJ1-5; D not certain. TRBV23-1 is an ORF for which the function is uncertain. CDR3 length equals 14 residues. Trimming shortened V by 6 bases and J by 11 bases, and 20 bases separated the two germline ends. This CDR3 reads CASRRDMSRPAQHF. CDR3 coding DNA: TGCGCCAGCAGACGCGATATGAGCCGCCCGGCCCAGCATTTT.

V is TRBV6-6 and J is TRBJ2-5; a possible D gene is TRBD2 (5 bases). Germline-derived CDR1 and CDR2 are MNHNY and SVGAGI (reference sequence). V was cut by 0 bases and J by 1 base, with 9 bases left in between. CDR3 size: 15 residues. The CDR3 nucleotides read TGTGCCAGCAGTTACTCGGCGGGTTCCCAAGAGACCCAGTACTTC. Translation: CASSYSAGSQETQYF.

This chain links TRBV5-1 with TRBJ1-3; D gene unclear. This CDR3 is 16 amino acids long. CDR1 and CDR2 (germline): SGHRS, YFSETQ. V was shortened by 0 bases and J by 0 bases, with 10 bases between the two germline ends. Here the CDR3 reads CASSLEYQSSGNTIYF. The CDR3 nucleotides are TGCGCCAGCAGCTTGGAATACCAGAGCTCTGGAAACACCATATATTTT.

Of note for this clone: Other nucleotide sequences from this sample produce the same CDR3. The chain carries TRBV28 and TRBJ1-1; D remains ambiguous. Between the trimmed V and J ends, which lost 6 bases and 0 bases, there was a span of 5 bases. Per the germline V gene, CDR1 is MDHEN and CDR2 is SYDVKM. The CDR3 runs 12 residues. The CDR3 nucleotides read TGTGCCAGCAGGGCGATGAACACTGAAGCTTTCTTT. It translates to CASRAMNTEAFF.

The gene calls are TRBV14 and TRBJ2-5; 7 bases align to TRBD2. Looked up from germline, CDR1 is SGHDN and CDR2 is FVKESK. This CDR3 spans 14 amino acids. Germline trimming cut 0 bases from V and 9 bases from J; bases unmatched to any gene: 7. DNA of the CDR3: TGTGCCAGCAGCCAAGAAGGGCTGGGGGGGTCCCAGTACTTC. Its protein is CASSQEGLGGSQYF.

The gene calls are TRBV6-5 and TRBJ1-2; the D is unclear. Trimming stripped 2 bases from V and 8 bases from J, with 18 bases between. Germline lookup yields CDR1 MNHEY and CDR2 SVGAGI. The CDR3 is 15 residues long. The CDR3 sequence: CASSYVRLGSGGYTF. In DNA form, the CDR3 reads TGTGCCAGCAGTTACGTGAGACTAGGGTCGGGAGGCTACACCTTC.

The V gene is TRBV29-1, the J gene TRBJ1-1; 7 positions match TRBD1. J lost 1 base, V lost 6 bases, and 8 bases had no gene match. This CDR3 is 14 amino acids long. Germline V gives CDR1 SQVTM, CDR2 ANQGSEA. CDR3 coding DNA: TGCAGCGTCCGGACACAGGGGACGAACACTGAAGCTTTCTTT. It yields the protein CSVRTQGTNTEAFF.

The rearrangement links TRBV14 to TRBJ1-4, with a possible D match to TRBD1 (5 bases). Germline values: CDR1 SGHDN, CDR2 FVKESK. Trimming pared 4 bases from V and 3 bases from J, leaving 12 bases between. CDR3 length equals 15 residues. The CDR3 coding sequence is TGTGCCAGCAGCCGAGGGACGATGGCTAATGAAAAACTGTTTTTT. It encodes CASSRGTMANEKLFF. Using reference TRBV14 and TRBJ1-4 for the parts outside the CDR3, the full variable domain is EAGVTQFPSHSVIEKGQTVTLRCDPISGHDNLYWYRRVMGKEIKFLLHFVKESKQDESGMPNNRFLAERTGGTYSTLKVQPAELEDSGVYFCASSRGTMANEKLFFGSGTQLSVL.

This chain uses TRBV19 with TRBJ1-4, with TRBD1 as a possible D gene (5 bases). V lost 6 bases to trimming and J lost 0 bases, with 8 bases between them. Germline loops: CDR1 LNHDA, CDR2 SQIVND (reference sequence). This CDR3 has 14 residues. CDR3 amino acids: CASSTRATNEKLFF. CDR3 DNA: TGTGCCAGTAGCACCAGGGCAACTAATGAAAAACTGTTTTTT.

V gene TRBV5-1 combines with J gene TRBJ2-1; maybe TRBD1 (5 bases). This CDR3 has 16 residues. Trimming took off 0 bases at V and 2 bases at J, with 12 bases between the two ends. Germline-derived CDR1 and CDR2 are SGHRS and YFSETQ. The CDR3 loop is CASSLEQVATYNEQFF. The CDR3 DNA reads TGCGCCAGCAGCTTGGAACAGGTGGCGACCTACAATGAGCAGTTCTTC.

The chain is built from TRBV5-4 and TRBJ2-2, with 11 nucleotides matching TRBD1. Trimming took 4 bases from V and 3 from J; bases not matched to a gene: 2. The CDR3 is made up of 15 amino acids. CDR1 is SGHNT and CDR2 is YYREEE in the germline V gene (reference sequence). CDR3 nucleotides: TGTGCCAGCAGCCTGGACAGGGGGCACACCGGGGAGCTGTTTTTT. Encoded protein: CASSLDRGHTGELFF.

The chain combines TRBV15 with TRBJ1-2; tentatively, D is TRBD1 (5 bases). Germline V gives CDR1 LNHNV, CDR2 YYDKDF (reference sequence). The CDR3 contains 15 residues. Trimming took 0 bases from V and 8 from J, leaving 16 bases between them. This chain's CDR3 is CATSRDLVQGGGYTF. The CDR3 DNA reads as TGTGCCACCAGCAGAGATCTGGTCCAGGGAGGGGGCTACACCTTC.

The chain links TRBV6-5 to TRBJ1-1; 8 bases are shared with TRBD1. With 8 bases clipped from V and 10 bases from J, the junction kept 12 bases outside the gene matches. The CDR3 runs to 13 residues. Germline V lookup: CDR1 MNHEY, CDR2 SVGAGI. In DNA, the CDR3 is TGTGCCAGCCGAACCGGGACGGGGACAGGAGCTTTCTTT. It codes for CASRTGTGTGAFF.

V usage is TRBV4-3 and J usage is TRBJ2-2, with 7 nucleotides matching TRBD2. Trimming at V came to 4 bases and at J to 8 bases, leaving 19 bases not matched to a gene. In germline, CDR1 is LGHNA, CDR2 YSLEER. The CDR3 loop spans 18 amino acids. The CDR3 reads CASSRHISGDAGLGELFF. In nucleotides, the CDR3 is TGCGCCAGCAGCCGGCACATAAGCGGGGACGCAGGGTTGGGGGAGCTGTTTTTT.

V usage is TRBV29-1 and J usage is TRBJ2-1; 7 bases align to TRBD1. There are 13 residues in the CDR3. Unmatched junction bases numbered 8, after V lost 6 bases and J lost 6 bases. Germline V gene lookup returns CDR1 SQVTM and CDR2 ANQGSEA. The CDR3 region has the DNA TGCAGCGTCGAAACGAACAGGGGCAATGAGCAGTTCTTC. Its translation is CSVETNRGNEQFF.

A note on this clone: Additional DNA sequences in this sample encode the identical CDR3. The chain carries TRBV5-1 and TRBJ1-1, with D possibly being TRBD1 (5 bases). Deletions cut 4 bases from V and 1 base from J, with 11 bases between. There are 14 residues in the CDR3. Germline CDR1 and CDR2: SGHRS and YFSETQ. The CDR3 sequence is CASSPGTGNTEAFF. DNA for the CDR3: TGCGCCAGCAGCCCGGGGACGGGGAACACTGAAGCTTTCTTT. The full variable domain, its missing parts supplied by reference TRBV5-1 and TRBJ1-1, is KAGVTQTPRYLIKTRGQQVTLSCSPISGHRSVSWYQQTPGQGLQFLFEYFSETQRNKGNFPGRFSGRQFSNSRSEMNVSTLELGDSALYLCASSPGTGNTEAFFGQGTRLTVV.